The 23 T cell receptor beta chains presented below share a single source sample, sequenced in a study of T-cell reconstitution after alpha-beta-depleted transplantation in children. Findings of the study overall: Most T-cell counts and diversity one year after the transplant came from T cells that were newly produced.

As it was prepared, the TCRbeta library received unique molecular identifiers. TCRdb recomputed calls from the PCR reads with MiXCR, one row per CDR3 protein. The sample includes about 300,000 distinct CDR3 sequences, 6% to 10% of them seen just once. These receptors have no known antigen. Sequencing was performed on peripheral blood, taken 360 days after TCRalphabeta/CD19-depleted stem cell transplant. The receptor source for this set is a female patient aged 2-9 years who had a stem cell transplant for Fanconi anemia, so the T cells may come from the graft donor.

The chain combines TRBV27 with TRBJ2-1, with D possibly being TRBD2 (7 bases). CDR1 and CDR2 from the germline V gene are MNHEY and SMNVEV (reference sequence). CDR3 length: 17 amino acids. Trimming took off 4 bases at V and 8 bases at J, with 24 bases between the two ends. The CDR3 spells CASSSLAVGGHRYEQFF. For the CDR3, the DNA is TGTGCCAGCAGTTCCCTCGCGGTGGGGGGGCATCGGTATGAGCAGTTCTTC.

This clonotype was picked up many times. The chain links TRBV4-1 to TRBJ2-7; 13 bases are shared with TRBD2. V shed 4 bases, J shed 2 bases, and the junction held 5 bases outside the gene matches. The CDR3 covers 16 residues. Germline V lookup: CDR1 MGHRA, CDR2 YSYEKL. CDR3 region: CASSLLGLAGAYEQYF. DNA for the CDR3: TGCGCCAGCAGCCTCCTCGGACTAGCGGGAGCCTACGAGCAGTACTTC.

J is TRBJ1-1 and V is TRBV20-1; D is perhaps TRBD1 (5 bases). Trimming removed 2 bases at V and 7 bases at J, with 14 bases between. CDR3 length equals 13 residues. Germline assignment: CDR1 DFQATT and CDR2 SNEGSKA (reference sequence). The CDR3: CSARPTAAYEAFF. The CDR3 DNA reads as TGCAGTGCTAGACCGACAGCGGCTTATGAAGCTTTCTTT.

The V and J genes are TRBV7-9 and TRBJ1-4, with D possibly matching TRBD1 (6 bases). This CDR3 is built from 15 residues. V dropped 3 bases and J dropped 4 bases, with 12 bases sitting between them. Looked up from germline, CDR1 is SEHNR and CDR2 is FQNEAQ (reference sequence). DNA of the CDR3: TGTGCCAGCAGCTTCAAGACAGGCTTTAATGAAAAACTGTTTTTT. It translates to CASSFKTGFNEKLFF.

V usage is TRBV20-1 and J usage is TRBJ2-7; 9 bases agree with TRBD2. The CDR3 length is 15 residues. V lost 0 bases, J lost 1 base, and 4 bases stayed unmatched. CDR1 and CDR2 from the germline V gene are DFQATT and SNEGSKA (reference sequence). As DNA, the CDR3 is TGCAGTGCTAGAGATCCAAGCGGGGGGTCCTACGAGCAGTACGTC. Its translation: CSARDPSGGSYEQYV.

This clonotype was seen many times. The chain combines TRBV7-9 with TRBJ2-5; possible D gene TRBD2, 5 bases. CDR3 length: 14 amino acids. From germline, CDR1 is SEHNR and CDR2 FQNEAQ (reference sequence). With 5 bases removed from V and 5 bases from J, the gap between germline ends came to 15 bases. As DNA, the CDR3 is TGTGCCAGCAGCAAACGAGTGGCGGGCGAGACCCAGTACTTC. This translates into CASSKRVAGETQYF.

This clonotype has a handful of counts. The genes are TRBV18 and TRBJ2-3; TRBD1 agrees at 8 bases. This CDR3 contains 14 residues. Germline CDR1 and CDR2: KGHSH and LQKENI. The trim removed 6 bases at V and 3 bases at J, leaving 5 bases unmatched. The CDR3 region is CASSGQVVTDTQYF. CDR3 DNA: TGTGCCAGCTCGGGACAGGTTGTTACAGATACGCAGTATTTT.

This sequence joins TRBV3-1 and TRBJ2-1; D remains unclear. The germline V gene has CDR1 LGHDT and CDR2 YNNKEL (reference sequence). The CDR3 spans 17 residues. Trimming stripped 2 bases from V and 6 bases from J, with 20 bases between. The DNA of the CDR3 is TGTGCCAGCAGCCAACGGGTCCCTGCGTCGTTGAGCAATGAGCAGTTCTTC. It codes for CASSQRVPASLSNEQFF.

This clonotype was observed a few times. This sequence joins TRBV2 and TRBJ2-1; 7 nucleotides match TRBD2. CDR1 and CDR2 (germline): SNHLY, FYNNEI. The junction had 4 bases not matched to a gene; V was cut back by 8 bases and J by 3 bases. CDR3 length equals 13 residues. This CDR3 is CASGREFYNEQFF. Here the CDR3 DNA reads TGTGCCAGCGGGCGGGAGTTCTACAATGAGCAGTTCTTC.

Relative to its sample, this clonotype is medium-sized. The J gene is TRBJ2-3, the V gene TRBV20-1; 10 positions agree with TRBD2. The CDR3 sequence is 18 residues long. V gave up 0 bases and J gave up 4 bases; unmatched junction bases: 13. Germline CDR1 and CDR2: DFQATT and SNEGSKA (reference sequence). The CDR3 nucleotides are TGCAGTGCTAGAGATTTTCAGCCTAGCGGGGGTTCCGCAGATACGCAGTATTTT. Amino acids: CSARDFQPSGGSADTQYF.

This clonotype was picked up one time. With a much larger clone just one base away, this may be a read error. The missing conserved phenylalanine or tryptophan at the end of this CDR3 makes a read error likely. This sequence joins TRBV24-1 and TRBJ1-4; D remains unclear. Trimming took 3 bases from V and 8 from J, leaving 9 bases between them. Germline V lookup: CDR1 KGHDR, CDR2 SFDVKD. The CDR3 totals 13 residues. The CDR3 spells CATSDRDVEKLFY. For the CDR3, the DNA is TGTGCCACCAGTGATCGCGATGTGGAAAAACTGTTTTAT.

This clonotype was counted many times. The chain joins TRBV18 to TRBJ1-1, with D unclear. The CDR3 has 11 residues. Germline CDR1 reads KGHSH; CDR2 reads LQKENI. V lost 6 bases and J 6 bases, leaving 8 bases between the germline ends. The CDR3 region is CASSRGPEAFF. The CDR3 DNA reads TGTGCCAGCTCCCGAGGGCCTGAAGCTTTCTTT. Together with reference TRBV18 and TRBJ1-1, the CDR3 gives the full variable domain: NAGVMQNPRHLVRRRGQEARLRCSPMKGHSHVYWYRQLPEEGLKFMVYLQKENIIDESGMPKERFSAEFPKEGPSILRIQQVVRGDSAAYFCASSRGPEAFFGQGTRLTVV.

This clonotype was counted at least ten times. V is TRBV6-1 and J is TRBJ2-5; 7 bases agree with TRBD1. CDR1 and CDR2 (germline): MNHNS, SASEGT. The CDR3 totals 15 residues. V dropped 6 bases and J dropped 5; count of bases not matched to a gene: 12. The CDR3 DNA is TGTGCCAGCAGCCGACAAGCAAGACAGGGTGAGACCCAGTACTTC. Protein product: CASSRQARQGETQYF.

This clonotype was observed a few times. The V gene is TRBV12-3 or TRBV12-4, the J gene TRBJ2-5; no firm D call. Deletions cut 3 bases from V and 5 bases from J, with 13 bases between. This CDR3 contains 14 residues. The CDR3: CASSLGEARETQYF. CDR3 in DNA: TGTGCCAGCAGTTTGGGTGAGGCGAGGGAGACCCAGTACTTC.

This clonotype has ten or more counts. This chain's CDR3 is CASSFLGGSREQYF. The DNA of the CDR3 is TGTGCCAGCAGCTTTCTTGGGGGGTCGCGAGAGCAGTACTTC. The chain carries TRBV7-2 and TRBJ2-7; a possible D gene is TRBD2 (6 bases). This CDR3 is built from 14 residues. CDR1 is SGHTA, CDR2 FQGNSA, per germline. V was clipped by 3 bases and J by 7 bases, with 16 bases between them.

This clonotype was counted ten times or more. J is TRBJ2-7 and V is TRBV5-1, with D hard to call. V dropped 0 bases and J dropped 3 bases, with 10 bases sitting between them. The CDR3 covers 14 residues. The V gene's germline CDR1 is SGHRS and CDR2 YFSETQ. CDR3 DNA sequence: TGCGCCAGCAGCTTGGAGGTGCGGCACTACGAGCAGTACTTC. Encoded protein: CASSLEVRHYEQYF.

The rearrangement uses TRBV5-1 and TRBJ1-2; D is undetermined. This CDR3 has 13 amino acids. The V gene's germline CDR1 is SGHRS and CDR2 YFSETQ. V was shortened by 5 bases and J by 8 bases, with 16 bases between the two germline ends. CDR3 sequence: CASRFGPGEGYTF. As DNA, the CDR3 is TGCGCCAGCAGGTTCGGACCGGGAGAGGGCTACACCTTC.

The CDR3 sequence: CATSRPTRASQLNEKLFF. For the CDR3, the DNA is TGTGCCACCAGCAGACCTACAAGGGCCTCGCAACTTAATGAAAAACTGTTTTTT. This chain links TRBV15 with TRBJ1-4; no reliable D call. V was clipped by 2 bases and J by 4 bases, with 20 bases between them. Germline V CDR1 and CDR2: LNHNV, YYDKDF (reference sequence). This CDR3 region has 18 residues. Based on the CDR3 plus reference TRBV15 and TRBJ1-4, the full variable domain is DAMVIQNPRYQVTQFGKPVTLSCSQTLNHNVMYWYQQKSSQAPKLLFHYYDKDFNNEADTPDNFQSRRPNTSFCFLDIRSPGLGDTAMYLCATSRPTRASQLNEKLFFGSGTQLSVL.

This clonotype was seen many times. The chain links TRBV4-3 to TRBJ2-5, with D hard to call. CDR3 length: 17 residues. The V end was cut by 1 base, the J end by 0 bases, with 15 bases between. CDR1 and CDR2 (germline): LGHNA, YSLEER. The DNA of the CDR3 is TGCGCCAGCAGCCAAGTGTGGCAGACATCGTACCAAGAGACCCAGTACTTC. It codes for CASSQVWQTSYQETQYF.

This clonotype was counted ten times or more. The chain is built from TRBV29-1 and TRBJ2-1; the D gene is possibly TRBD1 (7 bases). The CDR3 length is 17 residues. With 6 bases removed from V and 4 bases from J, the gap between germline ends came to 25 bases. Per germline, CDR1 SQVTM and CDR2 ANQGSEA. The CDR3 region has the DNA TGCAGCGTACAGGGGTTAACCCTAGCGAGAATATACAATGAGCAGTTCTTC. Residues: CSVQGLTLARIYNEQFF.

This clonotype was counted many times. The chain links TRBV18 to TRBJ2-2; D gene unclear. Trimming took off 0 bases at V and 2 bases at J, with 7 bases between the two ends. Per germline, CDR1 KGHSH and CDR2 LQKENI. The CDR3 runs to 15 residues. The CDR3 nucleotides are TGTGCCAGCTCACCACCTAGGCAAAACACCGGGGAGCTGTTTTTT. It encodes CASSPPRQNTGELFF.

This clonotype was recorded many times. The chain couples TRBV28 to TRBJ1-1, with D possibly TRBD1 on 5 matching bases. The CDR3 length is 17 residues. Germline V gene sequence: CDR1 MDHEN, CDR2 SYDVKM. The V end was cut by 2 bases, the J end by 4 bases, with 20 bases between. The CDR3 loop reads CASSLPRQGLSVTEAFF. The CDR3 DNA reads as TGTGCCAGCAGTTTACCCCGGCAGGGTCTGTCGGTCACTGAAGCTTTCTTT.

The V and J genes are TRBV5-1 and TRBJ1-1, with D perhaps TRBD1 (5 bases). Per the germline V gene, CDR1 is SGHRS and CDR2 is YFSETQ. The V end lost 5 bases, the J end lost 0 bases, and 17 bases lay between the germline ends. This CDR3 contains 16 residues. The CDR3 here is CASRLQGGGLNTEAFF. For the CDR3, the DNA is TGCGCCAGCAGGTTGCAGGGAGGAGGGCTGAACACTGAAGCTTTCTTT.